The source of this T cell receptor (beta chain) is a study of blood T cell repertoires in COVID-19. Study background: The origin of the acute and convalescent COVID-19 samples was the United States, Italy and Spain.

V trimming: 7 bases; J trimming: 9 bases; junction bases outside the gene matches: 10. This CDR3 spans 13 amino acids. Germline CDR1 SGHNT, CDR2 YENEEA. Original methodology: Reference gene primers were amplified, and this amplification served to estimate nucleated cell counts. The data were produced by immunoSEQ multiplex PCR, yet TCRdb's version contains in-frame clones alone and is incomplete. V, J and clone size are those of that table, while D and trimming were read from the DNA. The sample consists of 150,000 to 200,000 clones, roughly 83% of them appearing once. Exposed participants came across a COVID-19 case within 2 weeks before study entry.

Sequences were obtained from PBMCs or T cells enriched from blood (not recorded which). V gene TRBV11-3 combines with J gene TRBJ1-2, with 8 bases identical to TRBD1. The clonotype comes from a man aged 65 to 79 who had been exposed to COVID-19. Written as DNA, the CDR3 is TGTGCCAGCACGCGACCGGGACAGGACAGCTACACCTTC. It encodes CASTRPGQDSYTF.